In this sample, the clone carrying this TCR beta chain turned up a few times. The antigen remains undetermined. The data are from a study of beta chain features in type 1 diabetes. General study results and limits: Insertion counts at VDJ junctions were lower in type 1 diabetes patients, who also showed more deletions there. Researchers could not determine here whether HLA type influences TCRB rearrangement.

Trimming removed 9 bases at V and 1 base at J, with 6 bases between. The CDR3 spans 11 residues. Per germline, CDR1 SNHLY and CDR2 FYNNEI. Only one heparinised blood draw was taken per donor, and its volume averaged approximately 0.11 L. All of the isolated RNA was reverse transcribed, so expressed TCRB transcripts were sequenced. The data were produced by immunoSEQ multiplex PCR, yet TCRdb's version contains in-frame clones alone and is incomplete. This sample has about 42,000 clones, with approximately 53% found just once. The receptor was isolated from a woman in her twenties or thirties in good health. The sequenced material came from stem cell memory CD4+ T cells from blood. This chain links TRBV2 with TRBJ1-1; weak D call: TRBD1 (6 bases). CDR3: CARGGNTEAFF. CDR3 DNA: TGTGCCAGAGGGGGGAACACTGAAGCTTTCTTT.